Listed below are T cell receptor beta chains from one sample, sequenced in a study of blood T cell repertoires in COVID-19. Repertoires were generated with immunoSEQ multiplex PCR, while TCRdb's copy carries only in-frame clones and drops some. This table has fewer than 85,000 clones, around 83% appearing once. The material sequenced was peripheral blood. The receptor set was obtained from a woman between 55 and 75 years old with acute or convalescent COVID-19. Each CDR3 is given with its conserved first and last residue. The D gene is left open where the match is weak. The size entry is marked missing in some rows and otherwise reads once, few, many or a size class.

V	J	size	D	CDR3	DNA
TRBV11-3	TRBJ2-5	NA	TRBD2	CASSLNGRAFSFETQYF	TGTGCCAGCAGCTTAAACGGGAGGGCCTTCTCCTTTGAGACCCAGTACTTC
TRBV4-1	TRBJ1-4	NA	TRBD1	CASSPSPGQLVATNEKLFF	TGCGCCAGCAGCCCCTCCCCGGGACAGCTAGTTGCAACTAATGAAAAACTGTTTTTT
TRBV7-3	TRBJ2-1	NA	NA	CASSLNDRSNEQFF	TGTGCCAGCAGCTTAAACGACAGGAGTAATGAGCAGTTCTTC
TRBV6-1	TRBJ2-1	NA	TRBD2	CASSEETSGFYNEQFF	TGTGCCAGCAGTGAAGAGACTAGCGGTTTTTACAATGAGCAGTTCTTC
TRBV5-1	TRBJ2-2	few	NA	CASSLSQRGGELFF	TGCGCCAGCAGCTTGTCTCAAAGGGGCGGGGAGCTGTTTTTT
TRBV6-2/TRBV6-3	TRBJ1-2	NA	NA	CASSYSGNYGYTF	TGTGCCAGCAGTTACTCCGGGAACTATGGCTACACCTTC
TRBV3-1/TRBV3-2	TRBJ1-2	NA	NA	CASSQEVGYYGYTF	TGTGCCAGCAGCCAAGAAGTCGGTTACTATGGCTACACCTTC
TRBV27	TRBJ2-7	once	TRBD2	CASSLGSSGSYEQYF	TGTGCCAGCAGTTTAGGGTCTAGCGGGAGTTACGAGCAGTACTTC
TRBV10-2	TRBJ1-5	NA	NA	CASSGQGSHQPQHF	TGCGCCAGCAGTGGTCAGGGAAGCCATCAGCCCCAGCATTTT
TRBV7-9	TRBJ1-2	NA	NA	CASSLTPPFNYGYTF	TGTGCCAGCAGCTTAACTCCACCATTTAACTATGGCTACACCTTC
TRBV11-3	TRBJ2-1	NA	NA	CASSLEGSTRAEQFF	TGTGCCAGCAGCCTGGAGGGGTCAACTAGAGCTGAGCAGTTCTTC
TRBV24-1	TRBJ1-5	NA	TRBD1	CATSDLKGAPFQPQHF	TGTGCCACCAGTGATTTGAAGGGGGCCCCTTTTCAGCCCCAGCATTTT
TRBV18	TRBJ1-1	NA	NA	CASSPVRSTEAFF	TGTGCCAGCTCACCGGTGAGGAGCACTGAAGCTTTCTTT
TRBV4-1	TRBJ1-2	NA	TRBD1	CASSQDPGQGQTNYGYTF	TGCGCCAGCAGCCAAGATCCTGGACAGGGACAAACTAACTATGGCTACACCTTC
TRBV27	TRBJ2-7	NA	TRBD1	CASRSGTGGAYEQYF	TGTGCCAGCAGGTCCGGGACAGGGGGCGCCTACGAGCAGTACTTC
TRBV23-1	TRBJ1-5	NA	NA	CASSQRAGRSNQPQHF	TGCGCCAGCAGTCAACGGGCGGGTCGTAGCAATCAGCCCCAGCATTTT
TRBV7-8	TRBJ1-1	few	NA	CASSLAQGLVDTEAFF	TGTGCCAGCAGCTTAGCCCAGGGTCTCGTCGACACTGAAGCTTTCTTT
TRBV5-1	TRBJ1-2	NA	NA	CASSPDSEQGYTF	TGCGCCAGCAGCCCTGACAGCGAGCAGGGCTACACCTTC
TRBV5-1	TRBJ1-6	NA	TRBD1	CASSSNPAGQGNSPLHF	TGCGCCAGCAGTTCTAACCCCGCCGGACAGGGAAATTCACCCCTCCACTTT
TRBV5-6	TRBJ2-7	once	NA	CASSPQGLYEQYF	TGTGCCAGCAGCCCGCAGGGTCTGTACGAGCAGTACTTC
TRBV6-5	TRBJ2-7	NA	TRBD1	CASSTGGAYEQYF	TGTGCCAGCAGTACAGGGGGCGCGTACGAGCAGTACTTC
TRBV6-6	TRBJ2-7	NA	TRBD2	CASSFSGRANYGQYF	TGTGCCAGCAGTTTTAGCGGGAGGGCCAACTACGGGCAGTACTTC
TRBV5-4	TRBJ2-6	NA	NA	CASTRLAGGPNVLTF	TGTGCCAGCACCCGGTTGGCAGGAGGGCCCAACGTCCTGACTTTC
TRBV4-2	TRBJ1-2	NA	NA	CASSQEAGNYYGYTF	TGTGCCAGCAGCCAAGAGGCAGGGAACTACTATGGCTACACCTTC
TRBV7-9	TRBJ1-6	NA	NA	CASSLGSNSPLHF	TGTGCCAGCAGCTTAGGTAGTAATTCACCCCTCCACTTT
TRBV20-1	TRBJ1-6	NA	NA	CSASSGYRNSPLHF	TGCAGTGCTAGTTCGGGGTATAGGAATTCACCCCTCCACTTT
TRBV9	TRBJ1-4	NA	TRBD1	CASSVTGTGPEKLFF	TGTGCCAGCAGCGTCACCGGGACAGGGCCTGAAAAACTGTTTTTT
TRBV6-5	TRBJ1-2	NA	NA	CASLPSPPVYGYTF	TGTGCCAGCCTCCCCTCCCCCCCAGTCTATGGCTACACCTTC
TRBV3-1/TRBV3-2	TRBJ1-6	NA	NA	CASSLGQGSGSPLHF	TGTGCCAGCAGCCTGGGGCAGGGGAGTGGTTCACCCCTCCACTTT
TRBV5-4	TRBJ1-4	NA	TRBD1	CASSIGGAFEKLFF	TGTGCCAGCAGCATAGGGGGCGCTTTTGAAAAACTGTTTTTT
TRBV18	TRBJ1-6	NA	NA	CASSPESSYNSPLHF	TGTGCCAGCTCACCGGAGAGCTCCTATAATTCACCCCTCCACTTT
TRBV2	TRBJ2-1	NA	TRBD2	CASVPRGSDEQFF	TGTGCCAGCGTCCCCCGCGGGAGCGATGAGCAGTTCTTC
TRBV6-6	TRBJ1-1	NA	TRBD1	CASTHRGQGVNTEAFF	TGTGCCAGCACACATCGGGGACAGGGAGTGAACACTGAAGCTTTCTTT
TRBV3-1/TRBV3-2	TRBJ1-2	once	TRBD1	CASSQDRPSGTGDPHNYGYTF	TGTGCCAGCAGCCAAGATCGCCCTTCTGGGACAGGGGATCCCCATAACTATGGCTACACCTTC
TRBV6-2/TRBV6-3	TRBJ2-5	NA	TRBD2	CASSYSIGRREGGTQETQYF	TGTGCCAGCAGTTACTCAATCGGAAGGCGGGAGGGAGGAACTCAAGAGACCCAGTACTTC
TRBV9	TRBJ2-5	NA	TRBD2	CASSVTGTSWETQYF	TGTGCCAGCAGCGTGACCGGGACTAGCTGGGAGACCCAGTACTTC
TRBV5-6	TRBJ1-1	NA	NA	CASSLSPGTNTEAFF	TGTGCCAGCAGCTTGAGTCCCGGGACAAACACTGAAGCTTTCTTT
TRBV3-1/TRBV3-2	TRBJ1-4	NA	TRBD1	CASSLNRGLGKLFF	TGTGCCAGCAGCCTTAACAGGGGTCTTGGAAAACTGTTTTTT
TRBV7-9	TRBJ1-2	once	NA	CASSLEGPSGGYTF	TGTGCCAGCAGCTTAGAGGGTCCGAGCGGGGGCTACACCTTC
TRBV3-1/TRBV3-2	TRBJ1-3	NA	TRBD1	CASSYTGAGNTIYF	TGTGCCAGCAGCTATACAGGGGCTGGAAACACCATATATTTT
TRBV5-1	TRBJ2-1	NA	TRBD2	CASSLGGRSYNEQFF	TGCGCCAGCAGCTTGGGCGGGAGGTCCTACAATGAGCAGTTCTTC
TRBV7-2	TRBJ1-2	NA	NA	CASSSDRRGYTF	TGTGCCAGCAGCAGCGACAGGCGGGGCTACACCTTC